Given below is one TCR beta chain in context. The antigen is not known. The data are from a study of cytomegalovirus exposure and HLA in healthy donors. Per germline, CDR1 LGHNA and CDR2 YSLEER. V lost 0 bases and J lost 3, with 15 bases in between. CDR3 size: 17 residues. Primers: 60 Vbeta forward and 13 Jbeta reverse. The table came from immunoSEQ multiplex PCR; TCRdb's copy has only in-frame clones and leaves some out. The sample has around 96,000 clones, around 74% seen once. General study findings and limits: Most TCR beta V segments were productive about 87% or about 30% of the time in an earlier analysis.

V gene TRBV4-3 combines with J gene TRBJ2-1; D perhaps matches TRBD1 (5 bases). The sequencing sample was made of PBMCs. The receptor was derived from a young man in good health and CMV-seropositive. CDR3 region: CASSQDAVTENYNEQFF. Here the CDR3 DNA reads TGCGCCAGCAGCCAAGATGCCGTGACAGAAAACTACAATGAGCAGTTCTTC.